This T cell receptor (beta chain) originates from a study of blood T cell repertoires in COVID-19. In the study overall: The analysed material was cDNA or gDNA that came from T cells, B-cell-depleted T cells, or PBMCs.

This CDR3 region has 14 residues. CDR1 and CDR2 from the germline V gene are LGHNT and FRNRAP. The V segment lost 5 bases and the J segment 8 bases; nucleotides outside the gene matches: 9. As originally analysed: It was from reference gene primer amplification that nucleated cell counts were estimated. Clones were sequenced by immunoSEQ multiplex PCR, and TCRdb holds only the in-frame ones, with some missing. D and trimming were read from the DNA, whereas the V and J calls and clone size are those reported in that table. This table has about 480,000 clones, approximately 92% appearing once. This chain joins TRBV12-5 and TRBJ2-1; TRBD2 matches 7 bases. This receptor was identified in a man younger than 35 with COVID-19, enrolled during active disease. The source material was peripheral blood. In nucleotides, the CDR3 is TGTGCTAGTGGTACCATCAGCGGGGTCGATGAGCAGTTCTTC. This translates into CASGTISGVDEQFF. Filled out from reference TRBV12-5 and TRBJ2-1, the complete variable domain reads DARVTQTPRHKVTEMGQEVTMRCQPILGHNTVFWYRQTMMQGLELLAYFRNRAPLDDSGMPKDRFSAEMPDATLATLKIQPSEPRDSAVYFCASGTISGVDEQFFGPGTRLTVL.